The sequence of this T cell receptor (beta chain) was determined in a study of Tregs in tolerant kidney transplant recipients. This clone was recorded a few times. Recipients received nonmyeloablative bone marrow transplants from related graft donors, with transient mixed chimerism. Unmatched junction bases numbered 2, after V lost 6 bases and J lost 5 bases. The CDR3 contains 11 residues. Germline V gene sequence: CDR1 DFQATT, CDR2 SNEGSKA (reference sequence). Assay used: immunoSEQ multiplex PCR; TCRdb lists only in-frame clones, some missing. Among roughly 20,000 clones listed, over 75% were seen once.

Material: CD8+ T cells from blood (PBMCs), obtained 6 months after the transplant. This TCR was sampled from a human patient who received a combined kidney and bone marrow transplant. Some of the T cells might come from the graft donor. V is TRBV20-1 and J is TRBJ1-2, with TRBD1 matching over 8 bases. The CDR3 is CSARTGYGYTF. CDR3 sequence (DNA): TGCAGTGCCCGGACAGGGTATGGCTACACCTTC.